This T cell receptor beta chain was documented in a study of T cell repertoires in cytomegalovirus infection. The wider study: TCR beta signatures that were public indicated CMV infection and matching HLA type.

Study results and caveats: Across the ex vivo response, the dominant clonotypes were HLA-C-restricted CMV-specific TCR beta clonotypes. Carriers of CMV and the relevant HLA type were discriminated by public TCR beta frequency.

TCRdb reanalysed the reads using MiXCR and keeps one entry per CDR3 protein. There are about 460,000 distinct CDR3 sequences in the sample; about 11% occur only once, and roughly 10% lies in the top ten. CDR1 is SGHAT, CDR2 FQNNGV, per germline. The ends were cut back, 0 bases at V and 4 bases at J, with 12 bases in the middle. The length of the CDR3 is 15 residues. This clonotype was seen a single time. Its antigen is as yet unknown. This chain joins TRBV11-2 and TRBJ2-5; D is ambiguous. Sequencing was carried out using PBMCs. This TCR was recovered from a human donor in good health (CMV status not recorded). Some clones in this sample may be carry-over from other donors' samples. CDR3 protein: CASSLDLVGGETQYF. Written as DNA, the CDR3 is TGTGCCAGCAGCTTAGATCTTGTCGGCGGAGAGACCCAGTACTTC.